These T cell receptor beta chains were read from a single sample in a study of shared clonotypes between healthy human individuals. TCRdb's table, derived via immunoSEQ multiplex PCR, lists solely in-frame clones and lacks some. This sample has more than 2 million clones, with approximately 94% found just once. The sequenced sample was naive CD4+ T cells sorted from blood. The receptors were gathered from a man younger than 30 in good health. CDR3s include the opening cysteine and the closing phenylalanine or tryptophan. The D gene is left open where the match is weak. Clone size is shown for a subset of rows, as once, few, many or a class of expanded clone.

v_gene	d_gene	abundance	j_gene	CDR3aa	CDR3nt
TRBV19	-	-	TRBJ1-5	CASSTHPTSNQPQHF	TGTGCCAGTAGTACGCACCCGACCAGCAATCAGCCCCAGCATTTT
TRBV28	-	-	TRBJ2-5	CASTLGPRGEETQYF	TGTGCCAGCACCCTGGGCCCCAGGGGGGAGGAGACCCAGTACTTC
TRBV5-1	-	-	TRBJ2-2	CASSFDSHAGELFF	TGCGCCAGCAGCTTCGATTCCCATGCCGGGGAGCTGTTTTTT
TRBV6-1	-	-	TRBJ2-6	CASSELRPSVLTF	TGTGCCAGCAGTGAATTAAGGCCAAGCGTCCTGACTTTC
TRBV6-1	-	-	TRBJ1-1	CASSTDLNTEAFF	TGTGCCAGCAGCACAGACCTGAACACTGAAGCTTTCTTT
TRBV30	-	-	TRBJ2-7	CAWSGRTLGREQYF	TGTGCCTGGAGTGGTCGGACCCTCGGACGGGAGCAGTACTTC
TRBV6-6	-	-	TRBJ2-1	CASSYEGGASNEQFF	TGTGCCAGCAGTTACGAGGGCGGGGCCTCTAATGAGCAGTTCTTC
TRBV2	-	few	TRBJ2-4	CASSEPVSIQYF	TGTGCCAGCAGTGAACCCGTCTCTATTCAGTACTTC
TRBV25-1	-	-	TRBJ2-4	CASSEWETKNIQYF	TGTGCCAGCAGTGAATGGGAGACCAAAAACATTCAGTACTTC
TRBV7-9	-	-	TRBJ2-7	CASSLVQGGSSYEQYF	TGTGCCAGCAGCTTAGTCCAGGGGGGGAGCTCCTACGAGCAGTACTTC
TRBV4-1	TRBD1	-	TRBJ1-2	CASSQPGQQANYGYTF	TGCGCCAGCAGCCAACCGGGACAGCAAGCTAACTATGGCTACACCTTC
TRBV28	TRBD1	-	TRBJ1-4	CASSLTAGGASSEKLFF	TGTGCCAGCAGTTTAACTGCAGGGGGCGCGTCCAGCGAAAAACTGTTTTTT
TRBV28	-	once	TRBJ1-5	CASRPGYSNQPQHF	TGTGCCAGCAGGCCAGGTTATAGCAATCAGCCCCAGCATTTT
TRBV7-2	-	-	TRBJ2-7	CASSLEALASSYEQYF	TGTGCCAGCAGCTTAGAGGCACTGGCTAGCTCCTACGAGCAGTACTTC
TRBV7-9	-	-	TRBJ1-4	CASSSAGANEKLFF	TGTGCCAGCAGCTCGGCCGGGGCTAATGAAAAACTGTTTTTT
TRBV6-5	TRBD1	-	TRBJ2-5	CASSFRDRGFETQYF	TGTGCCAGCAGTTTCCGGGACAGGGGTTTCGAGACCCAGTACTTC
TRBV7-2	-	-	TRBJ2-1	CASSLAGLSSYNEQFF	TGTGCCAGCAGCTTGGCTGGCCTAAGCTCCTACAATGAGCAGTTCTTC
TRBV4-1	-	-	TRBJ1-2	CASSHLGGGGYTF	TGCGCCAGCAGCCACCTGGGCGGGGGAGGCTACACCTTC
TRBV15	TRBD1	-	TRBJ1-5	CATSSNRQGYSNQPQHF	TGTGCCACCAGCAGCAATCGACAGGGCTATAGCAATCAGCCCCAGCATTTT
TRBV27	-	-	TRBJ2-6	CASSFRGSGANVLTF	TGTGCCAGCAGTTTTCGGGGTTCTGGGGCCAACGTCCTGACTTTC
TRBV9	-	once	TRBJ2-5	CASSVARDGKTQYF	TGTGCCAGCAGTGTTGCGAGAGATGGGAAGACCCAGTACTTC
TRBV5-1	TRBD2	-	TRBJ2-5	CASSLAGGQQETQYF	TGCGCCAGCAGCCTAGCGGGGGGGCAACAAGAGACCCAGTACTTC
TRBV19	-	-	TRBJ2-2	CASTPRTGELFF	TGTGCCAGTACCCCACGGACCGGGGAGCTGTTTTTT
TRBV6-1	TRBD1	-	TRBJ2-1	CASGQGDYNEQFF	TGTGCCAGCGGACAGGGGGATTACAATGAGCAGTTCTTC
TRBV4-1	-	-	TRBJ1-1	CASSTHRESHEAFF	TGCGCCAGCAGCACACACAGGGAATCGCATGAAGCTTTCTTT
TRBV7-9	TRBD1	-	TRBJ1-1	CASSLERGRSTEAFF	TGTGCCAGCAGCTTAGAAAGGGGGCGCAGCACTGAAGCTTTCTTT
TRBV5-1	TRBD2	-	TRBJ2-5	CASATGGGETQYF	TGCGCCAGCGCCACTGGCGGGGGGGAGACCCAGTACTTC
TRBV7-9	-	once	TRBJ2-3	CASSLYGSTDTQYF	TGTGCCAGCAGCTTATACGGGAGCACAGATACGCAGTATTTT
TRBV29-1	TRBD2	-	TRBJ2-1	CSVGTSGITYNEQFF	TGCAGCGTTGGGACTAGCGGGATAACCTACAATGAGCAGTTCTTC
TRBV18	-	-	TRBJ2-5	CASSLQGSKETQYF	TGTGCCAGCTCACTACAGGGTTCGAAAGAGACCCAGTACTTC
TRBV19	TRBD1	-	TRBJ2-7	CASSPGQGAYEQYF	TGTGCCAGTAGTCCAGGACAGGGGGCTTACGAGCAGTACTTC
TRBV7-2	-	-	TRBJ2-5	CASSLGLKETQYF	TGTGCCAGCAGCCTTGGACTAAAAGAGACCCAGTACTTC
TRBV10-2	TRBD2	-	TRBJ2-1	CASSGAGDEQFF	TGCGCCAGCAGTGGAGCGGGAGATGAGCAGTTCTTC
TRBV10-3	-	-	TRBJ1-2	CAISDFGQPAYGYTF	TGTGCCATCAGTGATTTCGGACAGCCAGCCTATGGCTACACCTTC
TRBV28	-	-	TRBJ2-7	CASSLLGRGSDF	TGTGCCAGCAGTTTACTGGGCCGTGGCTCCGACTTC
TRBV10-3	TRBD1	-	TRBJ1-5	CAISESVTGAYQPQHF	TGTGCCATCAGTGAGTCGGTTACAGGGGCTTATCAGCCCCAGCATTTT
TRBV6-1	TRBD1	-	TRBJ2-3	CASTEDRLSTDTQYF	TGTGCCAGCACCGAGGACAGGCTCAGCACAGATACGCAGTATTTT
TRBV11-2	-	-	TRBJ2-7	CASSPTVGVPSYEQYF	TGTGCCAGCAGCCCCACTGTGGGGGTCCCCTCCTACGAGCAGTACTTC
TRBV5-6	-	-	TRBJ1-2	CASSLRGASNYGYTF	TGTGCCAGCAGCTTAAGGGGGGCTTCTAACTATGGCTACACCTTC
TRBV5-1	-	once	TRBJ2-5	CASSLAWGARETQYF	TGCGCCAGCAGCTTGGCCTGGGGAGCGCGAGAGACCCAGTACTTC
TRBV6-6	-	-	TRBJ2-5	CASSYGEKETQYF	TGTGCCAGCAGTTACGGGGAAAAAGAGACCCAGTACTTC
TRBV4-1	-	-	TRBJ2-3	CASSQSLQGLSTDTQYF	TGCGCCAGCAGCCAGTCCCTACAGGGACTTAGCACAGATACGCAGTATTTT
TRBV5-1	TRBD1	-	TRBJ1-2	CASSFEQGIGGYGYTF	TGCGCCAGCAGCTTTGAACAGGGGATCGGAGGCTATGGCTACACCTTC
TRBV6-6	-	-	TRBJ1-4	CASSRQTSATNEKLFF	TGTGCCAGCAGTCGACAGACCAGCGCAACTAATGAAAAACTGTTTTTT
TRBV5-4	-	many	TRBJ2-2	CASSLRTINTGELFF	TGTGCCAGCAGCTTACGGACAATTAACACCGGGGAGCTGTTTTTT
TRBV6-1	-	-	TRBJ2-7	CASRTPRGSSYEQYF	TGTGCCAGCAGGACCCCACGGGGGAGCTCCTACGAGCAGTACTTC
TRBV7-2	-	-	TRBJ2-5	CASSLEKGRSQETQYF	TGTGCCAGCAGCTTAGAGAAGGGACGCAGCCAAGAGACCCAGTACTTC
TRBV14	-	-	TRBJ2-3	CASSPGDRPVLRTQYF	TGTGCCAGCAGCCCCGGGGATCGCCCCGTCTTACGTACGCAGTATTTT
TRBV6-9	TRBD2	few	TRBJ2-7	CARRPIKASGGTEQYF	TGTGCCAGGAGACCTATAAAGGCTAGCGGGGGGACCGAGCAGTACTTC
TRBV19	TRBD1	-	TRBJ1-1	CASGFQGANTEAFF	TGTGCCAGCGGGTTCCAGGGGGCGAACACTGAAGCTTTCTTT
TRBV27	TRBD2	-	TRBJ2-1	CASSPASTSGRRQFF	TGTGCCAGCAGTCCCGCCTCGACTAGCGGGCGTCGGCAGTTCTTC
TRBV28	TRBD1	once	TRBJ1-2	CASSSPTGRGFNYGYTF	TGTGCCAGCAGTTCTCCGACAGGGAGGGGTTTTAACTATGGCTACACCTTC
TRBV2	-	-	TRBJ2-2	CASTAGTGELFF	TGTGCCAGCACCGCGGGAACCGGGGAGCTGTTTTTT
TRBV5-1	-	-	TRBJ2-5	CASSLGTHQETQYF	TGCGCCAGCAGCTTGGGGACACATCAAGAGACCCAGTACTTC
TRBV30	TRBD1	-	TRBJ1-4	CAWSVIKGGLGEKLFF	TGTGCCTGGAGTGTAATTAAAGGGGGCTTGGGTGAAAAACTGTTTTTT
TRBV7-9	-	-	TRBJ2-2	CASSLLEAENTGELFF	TGTGCCAGCAGCTTACTCGAGGCAGAGAACACCGGGGAGCTGTTTTTT
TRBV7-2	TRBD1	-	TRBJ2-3	CASSLSGTGTISQYF	TGTGCCAGCAGCTTAAGCGGGACAGGGACCATATCGCAGTATTTT